The 27 T cell receptor beta chains given below trace back to one sample, sequenced in a study of blood T cell repertoires in COVID-19. The repertoire was sequenced with immunoSEQ multiplex PCR; TCRdb's copy has only in-frame clones and lacks some. The table has some 37,000 clones, around 86% seen once. The specimen sequenced was peripheral blood. Receptor source: a man aged 50-59 years in a cohort sampled during active COVID-19.

This rearrangement joins TRBV18 to TRBJ2-7; perhaps TRBD2 as D (6 bases). CDR1 KGHSH and CDR2 LQKENI come from the germline V gene. Trimming took 3 bases from V and 1 from J, leaving 10 bases between them. The CDR3 is 14 amino acids. The CDR3 protein is CASSPAGISYEQYV. CDR3 nucleotides: TGTGCCAGCTCACCGGCGGGGATATCCTACGAGCAGTACGTC.

This sequence joins TRBV6-5 and TRBJ2-5; 8 bases align to TRBD2. Losses at the gene ends were 6 bases for V and 4 bases for J; bases not matched to a gene: 10. Germline CDR1 reads MNHEY; CDR2 reads SVGAGI. This CDR3 region has 15 residues. The CDR3 sequence is CASSDAGGGLETQYF. The CDR3 DNA reads TGTGCCAGCAGCGATGCGGGGGGAGGTTTAGAGACCCAGTACTTC.

The count of this clone is one. The chain combines TRBV27 with TRBJ1-5; D possibly corresponds to TRBD1 (6 bases). Germline CDR1 is MNHEY and CDR2 is SMNVEV (reference sequence). The V gene lost 10 bases and the J gene lost 4 bases, with 17 bases spanning the gap. This CDR3 has 14 amino acids. The CDR3: CATAQTGENQPQHF. CDR3 DNA sequence: TGTGCCACCGCGCAGACAGGAGAAAATCAGCCCCAGCATTTT.

This chain connects TRBV4-3 to TRBJ2-2; D might be TRBD1 (5 bases). The CDR3 is made up of 15 amino acids. Deletions cut 3 bases from V and 7 bases from J, with 15 bases between. The germline V gene encodes CDR1 LGHNA and CDR2 YSLEER. The CDR3, as DNA: TGCGCCAGCAGCCATAGACAGACCCGAGGCGGGGAGCTGTTTTTT. This translates into CASSHRQTRGGELFF.

The J gene is TRBJ2-3, the V gene TRBV4-1; maybe TRBD1 (6 bases). The CDR3 consists of 15 residues. Germline V gives CDR1 MGHRA, CDR2 YSYEKL. Trimming left V 1 base short and J 0 bases short, with 8 bases between. This CDR3 reads CASSQADSSTDTQYF. In nucleotides, the CDR3 is TGCGCCAGCAGCCAAGCGGACAGTAGCACAGATACGCAGTATTTT.

This chain links TRBV3-1 (or the pseudogene TRBV3-2) with TRBJ2-1; D not resolved. The V end lost 2 bases, the J end lost 0 bases, and 8 bases lay between the germline ends. The CDR3 length is 15 residues. The germline CDR1 and CDR2 sequences are LGHDT and YNNKEL (reference sequence). CDR3: CASSQTESSYNEQFF. The DNA for the CDR3 is TGTGCCAGCAGCCAAACAGAAAGCTCCTACAATGAGCAGTTCTTC.

This clone was recorded only once. The V call is TRBV3-1 (or the pseudogene TRBV3-2), the J call TRBJ2-7, with 9 bases that match TRBD1. This CDR3 spans 15 amino acids. The V gene end was trimmed by 4 bases and the J gene end by 6 bases; junction bases not matched to a gene: 10. The germline gives CDR1 LGHDT, CDR2 YNNKEL (reference sequence). Here the CDR3 reads CASSPSPGQGSEQYF. CDR3 sequence (DNA): TGTGCCAGCAGCCCCTCTCCCGGACAGGGGTCCGAGCAGTACTTC.

The V call is TRBV5-1, the J call TRBJ2-5, with 12 positions matching TRBD2. Germline V CDR1 and CDR2: SGHRS, YFSETQ. Losses at the gene ends were 0 bases for V and 2 bases for J; bases not matched to a gene: 5. The CDR3 spans 17 residues. This CDR3 is CASSLGLAGGLQETQYF. The CDR3 coding sequence is TGCGCCAGCAGCTTGGGTCTAGCGGGGGGGCTTCAAGAGACCCAGTACTTC.

V usage is TRBV10-2 and J usage is TRBJ2-4, with unresolved D. The germline V gene has CDR1 WSHSY and CDR2 SAAADI. This CDR3 has 15 amino acids. The V end was cut by 0 bases, the J end by 10 bases, with 16 bases between. The CDR3, as DNA: TGCGCCAGCAGTGAGTCTATGCTTCCTCGAGAGATTCAGTACTTC. This encodes CASSESMLPREIQYF.

This chain connects TRBV5-4 to TRBJ2-3; the match to TRBD2 covers 9 bases. Germline CDR1 SGHNT, CDR2 YYREEE (reference sequence). J was trimmed by 5 bases and V by 0 bases; bases with no gene match: 7. CDR3 length: 16 amino acids. CDR3 DNA: TGTGCCAGCAGCTTGGGCCCGGCGGGGGGGGGAGATACGCAGTATTTT. It yields the protein CASSLGPAGGGDTQYF.

This clone occurred once. This sequence joins TRBV11-3 and TRBJ2-5, with 7 bases aligning to TRBD2. The CDR3 consists of 14 residues. CDR1 and CDR2 (germline): SGHNT, YENEEA. Trimming removed 6 bases from V and 2 bases from J; junction bases left unmatched: 6. The CDR3, as DNA: TGTGCCAGCAGTCTCCGGGGGGTACAAGAGACCCAGTACTTC. Its translation is CASSLRGVQETQYF.

The chain links TRBV3-1 (or the pseudogene TRBV3-2) to TRBJ2-5, with TRBD2 matching 14 bases. Germline CDR1 reads LGHDT; CDR2 reads YNNKEL (reference sequence). This CDR3 spans 19 amino acids. V was pared by 4 bases and J by 5 bases, with 15 bases of the junction left unmatched. CDR3 sequence reads: CASSPYPSGTSGGRETQYF. The DNA for the CDR3 is TGTGCCAGCAGCCCTTACCCGAGCGGGACTAGCGGGGGTAGGGAGACCCAGTACTTC.

The chain has TRBV5-4 and TRBJ2-2, with 9 positions matching TRBD2. Germline V lookup: CDR1 SGHNT, CDR2 YYREEE (reference sequence). The junction had 4 bases not matched to a gene; V was cut back by 2 bases and J by 5 bases. CDR3 length equals 15 residues. The CDR3 region has the DNA TGTGCCAGCAGCTTTAGCGGGGGCGGGACCGGGGAGCTGTTTTTT. Translated: CASSFSGGGTGELFF.

The V gene is TRBV9, the J gene TRBJ2-3; maybe TRBD1 (6 bases). The CDR3 has 17 residues. V was trimmed by 3 bases and J by 5 bases, leaving 22 bases between them. Per the germline V gene, CDR1 is SGDLS and CDR2 is YYNGEE. The DNA of the CDR3 is TGTGCCAGCAGCGGGGTACTCGGGACACTCGGCGGAGATACGCAGTATTTT. It translates to CASSGVLGTLGGDTQYF.

V is TRBV27 and J is TRBJ1-1; D might be TRBD1 (6 bases). This CDR3 is built from 12 residues. With 3 bases removed from V and 12 bases from J, the gap between germline ends came to 14 bases. Germline V gene sequence: CDR1 MNHEY, CDR2 SMNVEV (reference sequence). This CDR3 is CASSLGAGLTFF. The CDR3 region has the DNA TGTGCCAGCAGTTTGGGGGCCGGGTTGACTTTCTTT.

The rearrangement uses TRBV7-6 and TRBJ2-1; D unclear. V shed 1 base and J shed 0 bases, with 10 bases lying between them. Germline V gene lookup returns CDR1 SGHVS and CDR2 FNYEAQ. This CDR3 spans 16 amino acids. The chain's CDR3 is CASSLGSASSYNEQFF. DNA of the CDR3: TGTGCCAGCAGCTTAGGGAGCGCTAGCTCCTACAATGAGCAGTTCTTC.

CDR3 coding DNA: TGTGCCATCAGCGGTAGAGCCCGAGGGAGCACCGGGGAGCTGTTTTTT. Translation gives CAISGRARGSTGELFF. The chain joins TRBV10-3 to TRBJ2-2; perhaps TRBD2 as D (5 bases). From germline, CDR1 is ENHRY and CDR2 SYGVKD. The CDR3 covers 16 residues. Trimming removed 6 bases from V and 4 bases from J, with 18 bases in between.

This clone was seen once. The rearrangement links TRBV3-1 (or the pseudogene TRBV3-2) to TRBJ1-2; D may be TRBD1 (6 bases). The germline V gene encodes CDR1 LGHDT and CDR2 YNNKEL (reference sequence). Trimming took 0 bases from V and 4 from J, leaving 12 bases between them. CDR3 length: 15 amino acids. CDR3 nucleotide sequence: TGTGCCAGCAGCCAAGAGACGGGACATGGCTATGGCTACACCTTC. It translates to CASSQETGHGYGYTF.

The chain links TRBV3-1 (or the pseudogene TRBV3-2) to TRBJ2-3; 7 bases are shared with TRBD2. J was trimmed by 3 bases and V by 1 base; bases with no gene match: 1. The CDR3 has 14 residues. Germline lookup yields CDR1 LGHDT and CDR2 YNNKEL (reference sequence). The CDR3 here is CASSQGGGTDTQYF. DNA for the CDR3: TGTGCCAGCAGCCAAGGGGGAGGGACAGATACGCAGTATTTT.

CDR3 nucleotides: TGTGCCGGAAAGGACGGGGCTAGCGGCCTCACAGATACGCAGTATTTT. It encodes CAGKDGASGLTDTQYF. The genes are TRBV9 and TRBJ2-3; 7 bases fit TRBD2. In germline, CDR1 is SGDLS, CDR2 YYNGEE. CDR3 length: 16 residues. V lost 10 bases, J lost 2 bases, and 16 bases stayed unmatched.

The chain recombines TRBV15 with TRBJ2-3; 10 bases are shared with TRBD1. CDR1 is LNHNV and CDR2 is YYDKDF in the germline V gene (reference sequence). The length of the CDR3 is 14 residues. Germline trimming cut 8 bases from V and 4 bases from J; bases unmatched to any gene: 6. CDR3 region: CATDGTGASDTQYF. CDR3 DNA: TGTGCCACCGACGGGACAGGGGCTTCAGATACGCAGTATTTT.

The chain has TRBV3-1 (or the pseudogene TRBV3-2) and TRBJ2-7; D is possibly TRBD1 (6 bases). CDR3 length: 15 amino acids. Per the germline V gene, CDR1 is LGHDT and CDR2 is YNNKEL (reference sequence). Trimming took 1 base from V and 0 from J, leaving 10 bases between them. CDR3 in amino acids: CASSQGQVSSYEQYF. CDR3 DNA: TGTGCCAGCAGCCAAGGACAGGTTAGCTCCTACGAGCAGTACTTC.

CDR3 DNA: TGCGCCAGCAGCCAAGGACGGGGTCTCTCCTACGAGCAGTACTTC. Protein: CASSQGRGLSYEQYF. This chain connects TRBV4-3 to TRBJ2-7; tentative D call: TRBD2 (5 bases). Trimming took 1 base from V and 0 from J, leaving 10 bases between them. The CDR3 covers 15 residues. The germline gives CDR1 LGHNA, CDR2 YSLEER.

This rearrangement joins TRBV24-1 to TRBJ2-6; D perhaps matches TRBD2 (5 bases). Trimming shortened V by 5 bases and J by 2 bases, and 18 bases separated the two germline ends. Germline CDR1 is KGHDR and CDR2 is SFDVKD. The CDR3 consists of 18 residues. DNA for the CDR3: TGTGCCACCAGTGCAGCTGGATCTGGGGAGCCTGGGGCCAACGTCCTGACTTTC. Its protein is CATSAAGSGEPGANVLTF.

This clone was seen only once. V usage is TRBV7-8 and J usage is TRBJ2-7; TRBD2 matches at 8 bases. CDR1 and CDR2 (germline): SGHVS, FQNEAQ. CDR3 length equals 16 residues. The V segment lost 0 bases and the J segment 2 bases; nucleotides outside the gene matches: 6. DNA for the CDR3: TGTGCCAGCAGCTTAGCCCTTCGGGGGGGCACCTACGAGCAGTACTTC. This encodes CASSLALRGGTYEQYF. Drawing the rest from reference TRBV7-8 and TRBJ2-7, the complete variable domain is GAGVSQSPRYKVAKRGQDVALRCDPISGHVSLFWYQQALGQGPEFLTYFQNEAQLDKSGLPSDRFFAERPEGSVSTLKIQRTQQEDSAVYLCASSLALRGGTYEQYFGPGTRLTVT.

The chain links TRBV28 to TRBJ2-2, with 11 bases lining up with TRBD2. CDR3 length equals 18 residues. V was pared by 4 bases and J by 5 bases, with 12 bases of the junction left unmatched. Germline V CDR1 and CDR2: MDHEN, SYDVKM. CDR3 DNA sequence: TGTGCCAGCAGTTCCTTTCCTAGCGGGAGGCGGGGGACCGGGGAGCTGTTTTTT. Protein: CASSSFPSGRRGTGELFF.

The genes are TRBV30 and TRBJ2-1; the match to TRBD2 covers 10 bases. Germline V CDR1 and CDR2: GTSNPN, SVGIG (reference sequence). V lost 0 bases and J lost 4; bases outside the gene matches: 18. There are 20 residues in the CDR3. The CDR3 reads CAWSVRWMVAGGKSYNEQFF. The CDR3, as DNA: TGTGCCTGGAGTGTTCGGTGGATGGTAGCGGGGGGTAAATCTTACAATGAGCAGTTCTTC. The whole variable domain, remainder taken from reference TRBV30 and TRBJ2-1, is SQTIHQWPATLVQPVGSPLSLECTVEGTSNPNLYWYRQAAGRGLQLLFYSVGIGQISSEVPQNLSASRPQDRQFILSSKKLLLSDSGFYLCAWSVRWMVAGGKSYNEQFFGPGTRLTVL.